This T cell receptor beta chain was captured in a study of blood T cell repertoires in COVID-19. Here immunoSEQ multiplex PCR was the method, and the copy in TCRdb shows in-frame clones only, minus some. This sample carries about 140,000 clones, more than 70% of them seen once, and the ten largest clones take around 8.4%. This clone has ten or more counts. CDR1 is SEHNR, CDR2 FQNEAQ, per germline (reference sequence). The CDR3 spans 19 residues. V gave up 5 bases and J gave up 0 bases; unmatched junction bases: 8. This sequence originates from a woman aged 55-70 years with acute or convalescent COVID-19. This sequence joins TRBV7-9 and TRBJ2-3; 16 bases are a match to TRBD2. Sequenced input: peripheral blood. Here the CDR3 DNA reads TGTGCCAGCAGCCGTCCCGGGACTAGCGGGGGGGGGAGCACAGATACGCAGTATTTT. Translated, it gives CASSRPGTSGGGSTDTQYF.